This T cell receptor (beta chain) stems from a study of T cells in lung cancer brain metastases. Exclusion applied to anyone with multiple prior malignancies. Some clones are missing from TCRdb's copy, which holds only in-frame ones; the method was immunoSEQ multiplex PCR. The sample consists of about 5,000 clones, about 85% of them appearing once. Relative to its sample, this clone is large. Its target is unknown. The CDR3 consists of 14 residues. V was pared by 1 base and J by 1 base, with 6 bases between. Germline CDR1 SGHNT, CDR2 YYREEE (reference sequence). Study findings and constraints: Few clones were shared between paired lesions (mean Morisita around 0.21); most were lesion-specific.

V and J are TRBV5-4 and TRBJ1-5; unclear D gene. This sequence originates from an older man with non-small cell lung cancer. The sample comprised tumor tissue from the primary lung tumor. The DNA for the CDR3 is TGTGCCAGCAGCTTGAGTAGGAGCAATCAGCCCCAGCATTTT. Protein: CASSLSRSNQPQHF.